This TCR beta chain was identified during a study of cytomegalovirus exposure and HLA in healthy donors. Study-level findings and limits: Follow-up analysis seemed to connect common viral pathogens with several of the most significant clusters identified. In vitro testing confirmed a few CMV-associated chains as specific for CMV antigens. Compared with the approximately 680-donor mean, an Asian-associated ancestry cluster reportedly had fewer N-insertions, according to a later analysis.

This cohort consisted of healthy bone marrow donors. PCR used 60 Vbeta primers and 13 Jbeta primers. Some clones are missing from TCRdb's copy, which holds only in-frame ones; the method was immunoSEQ multiplex PCR. The repertoire includes over 150,000 clones, about four fifths of them detected once, and about 1.4% sits in the top ten. Remarks on this clone: Antigen: not known.

The source material was PBMCs. This TCR derives from a girl between 5 and 17 years old in good health and CMV-seropositive.

The chain's CDR3 is CASSLNRGEGQPQHF. The CDR3 bases are TGCGCCAGCAGCTTGAACAGGGGTGAAGGGCAGCCCCAGCATTTT. This rearrangement joins TRBV5-1 to TRBJ1-5; 7 positions match TRBD1. Looked up from germline, CDR1 is SGHRS and CDR2 is YFSETQ. V shed 1 base and J 7 bases; nucleotides not matched to a gene: 8. This CDR3 has 15 amino acids.